The clone carrying this T cell receptor beta chain was recorded at least ten times. Antigen unknown. The TCR library protocol was used to attach unique molecular identifiers. These identifiers were attached to individual cDNA molecules. Each CDR3 protein gets one entry after TCRdb re-called the 5' RACE reads with MiXCR. The sample yields about 130,000 distinct CDR3 sequences, around 14% seen once. This sample was included in a study of early T cells in non-severe SARS-CoV-2 infection. Looking at the study overall: Sequencing targeted bulk RNA from unsorted whole blood, leaving chains unpaired.

Study-level points and caveats: The VDJdb matching leaned toward anti-spike CD8 responses and overlooked private and CD4 specificities.

This CDR3 is 13 amino acids long. CDR1 is MNHEY, CDR2 SMNVEV, per germline (reference sequence). V lost 3 bases and J 5 bases, leaving 7 bases between the germline ends. The rearrangement uses TRBV27 and TRBJ2-2, with D hard to call. The sample was whole blood. The source of this sequence is an adult who was a healthcare worker with PCR-confirmed SARS-CoV-2 infection or an uninfected control (not recorded which). DNA for the CDR3: TGTGCCAGCAGTTTGGACGATACCGGGGAGCTGTTTTTT. Its translation is CASSLDDTGELFF.